This entry features one TCR beta chain sequence. Per the germline V gene, CDR1 is MGHRA and CDR2 is YSYEKL. V lost 4 bases and J lost 8, with 8 bases in between. The CDR3 sequence is 12 residues long. The data originate from a study of blood T cell repertoires in COVID-19. As for the study in general: Some COVID-19 samples were acute and others convalescent; all came from the United States, Italy and Spain. T cells, B-cell-depleted T cells, or PBMCs provided the cDNA or gDNA that served as material.

Per the original methods: Reference gene primer amplification in the assay estimated nucleated cell counts. Sequenced by immunoSEQ multiplex PCR; TCRdb stores in-frame clones only, minus some. Clonal size and the V and J genes are those of that table, whereas D and trimming came from the DNA. The sample shows some 180,000 clones, around 78% of them seen only once. This chain uses TRBV4-1 with TRBJ1-4; unclear D gene. The receptor was isolated from a woman at least 80 years old with active or convalescent COVID-19. Sequencing was carried out using peripheral blood. In DNA form, the CDR3 reads TGCGCCAGCAGCCCGGGAGGGGAAAAACTGTTTTTT. Its translation: CASSPGGEKLFF.